This T cell receptor (beta chain) comes out of a study of human T cells and chemical hapten exposure. Points from the study as a whole: Controls had significantly fewer large CDR3 similarity clusters than were formed by expanded TCRs. Sensitizing to DPC left TCRs with a frequency above 1 in 1000 unaltered.

This CDR3 comprises 17 residues. V gave up 7 bases and J gave up 5 bases; unmatched junction bases: 14. The time point denotes: patch test 1, 2 weeks after DPC sensitization. Treatment noted: therapeutic diphenylcyclopropenone sensitization with weekly scalp DPC. This clonotype occurred many times. Antigen unknown. In the library, unique molecular identifiers were attached to individual cDNA molecules. TCRdb reprocessed the RACE reads via MiXCR and lists one record per CDR3 protein. The table records more than 95,000 distinct CDR3 sequences, 12% of them present only once. This receptor was obtained from a woman aged 50 to 60 with alopecia areata. Some clones in this sample may be carry-over from other donors' samples. The specimen comprised whole blood, sampled in connection with sensitization to the hapten diphenylcyclopropenone (DPC). The genes are TRBV12-3 or TRBV12-4 and TRBJ2-2; 9 nucleotides match TRBD1. The DNA for the CDR3 is TGTGCCAGCACCCTTTATACCGGGACAGGGAAGACCGGGGAGCTGTTTTTT. Its translation is CASTLYTGTGKTGELFF.